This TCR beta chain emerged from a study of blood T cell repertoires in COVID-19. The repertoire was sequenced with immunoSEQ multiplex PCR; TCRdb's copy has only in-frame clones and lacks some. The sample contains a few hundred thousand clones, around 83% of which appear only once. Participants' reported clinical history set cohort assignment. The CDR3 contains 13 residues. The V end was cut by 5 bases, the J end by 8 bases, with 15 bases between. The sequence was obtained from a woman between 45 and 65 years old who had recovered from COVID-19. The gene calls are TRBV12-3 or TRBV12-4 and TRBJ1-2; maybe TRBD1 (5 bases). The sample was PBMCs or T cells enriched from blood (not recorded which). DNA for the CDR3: TGTGCCAGCAGTCCCCCAGGGCCTGGGGGCTACACCTTC. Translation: CASSPPGPGGYTF.